This TCR beta chain was captured in a study of blood T cell repertoires in COVID-19 (dated by TCRdb to the early 2020s). Notes on the research overall: Samples covering the acute and convalescent phases of COVID-19 were provided by collaborators in the United States, Italy and Spain. The samples were drawn from the first 160 participants of the ongoing ImmuneRACE study and from over a thousand subjects provided by 6 global collaborators. The repertoires were released in a freely available public database meant as a resource for research on the immune response to SARS-CoV-2. A de-identified subject ID, COVID-19 status, age in years and sex were almost always included in the sample metadata. Where available, HLA class I and class II types were taken from metadata supplied by the sample provider and were not determined by assay-based typing. The material from the prospective study consisted of cDNA or gDNA derived from T cells, B-cell-depleted T cells, or PBMCs. Subjects who had been exposed to COVID-19, were actively infected with it, or had recovered from it provided the deeply sampled blood TCRbeta repertoires that made up the dataset. Summary of the overall study and its limitations: The quantity of clinical and demographic metadata differed by source and by participant and was supplied without curation.

At the junction V is shortened by 2 bases and J by 6 bases, with 13 bases in between. Inclusive of the bounding cysteine and phenylalanine, the CDR3 is 14 residues long. Of all the DNA, just the CDR3 is kept, 42 bases in frame from base 1. The germline V gene specifies MNHEY as CDR1 and SVGAGI as CDR2. TCRbeta CDR3 regions were amplified from genomic DNA using the immunoSEQ Assay, a bias-controlled multiplex PCR. The authors' analysis ran thus. Within the assay, amplification of reference gene primers was used to estimate how many nucleated cells each sample contained. To quantify the absolute abundance of each unique TCRbeta CDR3 rearrangement, sequence reads were collapsed and filtered. For each sample, productive Simpson clonality was calculated by taking the square root of Simpson's diversity index across productive rearrangements. The table comes from immuneACCESS by way of TCRdb, which keeps in-frame sequences with V and J called. Part of the clones is missing from these tables; in studies checked, under half for an unresolved V gene and the rest for unknown reasons. Clonal size and the V and J genes are those of that table, whereas D and trimming came from the DNA. This sample holds 280,000 or so clones; roughly four fifths were observed only once. Over 8.5% of the sample lies in the top ten.

Of note for this clone: Which antigen it targets is not known. Per-nucleotide qualities are absent, and no much larger clonotype sits a single base away.

A second Seattle source provided samples from volunteer blood donors who had recovered from COVID-19. Each collaborating institution followed its own protocols to collect whole blood in K2EDTA tubes. For TCRbeta analysis, collaborators shipped samples in one of three forms: frozen whole blood, isolated PBMCs, or DNA extracted from either of those sample types. Sample: peripheral blood. This TCR derives from a woman in her 50s who had recovered from COVID-19. The receptor chain draws on TRBV6-5 and TRBJ1-2; the D segment could be TRBD1, given 5 matching bases. In nucleotides, the sequence is TGTGCCAGCAGTTACAATGGCAGGGATAATGGCTACACCTTC. The encoded protein is CASSYNGRDNGYTF.